What follows are 16 T cell receptor beta chains derived from one specimen sequenced in a study of cytomegalovirus exposure and HLA in healthy donors (TCRdb year 2017). Library method: the immunoSEQ multiplex PCR assay. For the multiplex PCR, a mixture combining 60 forward primers for TCR Vbeta segments and 13 reverse primers for TCR Jbeta segments was used. TCRdb obtained this table from immuneACCESS and retained in-frame rearrangements with V and J assigned. These tables miss some clones; where compared with another copy, unresolved V genes account for less than half of the shortfall, and the remainder is unexplained. For this sample there are about 120,000 clones; roughly 70% appear just once. The ten largest clones capture under 4.5% of the sample. What was sequenced was PBMCs. Receptors originate from a man aged 40-50 years in good health and CMV-seropositive.

This clone was found once. Mismatch with germline at one junction end may stem from a read error. The chain joins TRBV27 to TRBJ1-1; TRBD1 matches 7 bases. The CDR3 loop spans 14 amino acids. Looked up from germline, CDR1 is MNHEY and CDR2 is SMNVEV (reference sequence). For the CDR3, the DNA is TGTGCCAGCAGTTTTGACAGGGCGAACACTGAAGCTCTCTTT. Protein sequence: CASSFDRANTEALF.

The table lists this clone with a few counts. The V gene is TRBV27, the J gene TRBJ1-5; TRBD1 aligns across 7 bases. Looked up from germline, CDR1 is MNHEY and CDR2 is SMNVEV (reference sequence). J gave up 6 bases and V 8 bases, and 16 bases lay outside the gene matches. The CDR3 has 16 residues. CDR3 loop: CASRTTLRGQGQPQHF. The CDR3 DNA sequence: TGTGCCAGCCGTACTACATTAAGGGGGCAGGGTCAGCCCCAGCATTTT.

The CDR3 region has the DNA TGTGCCAGCAGTAGGGGACAAAAGCCCACTCAGCCCCAGCATTTT. Residues: CASSRGQKPTQPQHF. The chain has TRBV28 and TRBJ1-5; the D gene is possibly TRBD1 (6 bases). The CDR3 consists of 15 residues. Trimming cost V 5 bases and J 6 bases, with 17 bases left between them. CDR1 MDHEN and CDR2 SYDVKM come from the germline V gene.

The V and J genes are TRBV27 and TRBJ2-7; 8 nucleotides match TRBD1. In germline, CDR1 is MNHEY, CDR2 SMNVEV (reference sequence). With V trimmed by 4 bases and J by 3 bases, 8 bases remained unmatched. The CDR3 extends over 15 amino acids. CDR3 protein: CASSSRTGMSYEQYF. The DNA for the CDR3 is TGTGCCAGCAGTTCCCGGACAGGGATGAGCTACGAGCAGTACTTC.

V usage is TRBV25-1 and J usage is TRBJ1-1; 9 positions agree with TRBD1. The germline CDR1 and CDR2 sequences are MGHDK and SYGVNS. V dropped 10 bases and J dropped 4; count of bases not matched to a gene: 10. This CDR3 region has 14 residues. The CDR3 loop is CATVTGTGSTEAFF. Written as DNA, the CDR3 is TGTGCCACCGTTACCGGGACAGGGAGCACTGAAGCTTTCTTT.

This clone came up a few times. This sequence joins TRBV7-8 and TRBJ1-5; a weak D match, TRBD1 (5 bases). CDR3 length equals 14 residues. V was pared by 0 bases and J by 6 bases, with 9 bases between. CDR1 and CDR2 (germline): SGHVS, FQNEAQ. CDR3 nucleotide sequence: TGTGCCAGCAGCTTAGCGGGGCTGCCTCAGCCCCAGCATTTT. Translation gives CASSLAGLPQPQHF.

The genes are TRBV25-1 and TRBJ1-1; D not resolved. This CDR3 is built from 14 residues. CDR1 and CDR2 from the germline V gene are MGHDK and SYGVNS. V lost 1 base, J lost 7 bases, and 13 bases lay in between. This CDR3 reads CASSEWEDGGEAFF. The CDR3 DNA reads as TGTGCCAGCAGTGAATGGGAGGATGGTGGTGAAGCTTTCTTT.

There are a few counts of this clone. V and J are TRBV6-5 and TRBJ2-7, with 9 nucleotides matching TRBD1. The CDR3 consists of 14 residues. The V segment lost 5 bases and the J segment 3 bases; nucleotides outside the gene matches: 5. The V gene's germline CDR1 is MNHEY and CDR2 SVGAGI. This CDR3 is CASSKTGGDYEQYF. The CDR3 DNA is TGTGCCAGCAGTAAGACAGGGGGTGACTACGAGCAGTACTTC.

This clone has a handful of counts. This chain joins TRBV15 and TRBJ2-7; 9 bases map to TRBD1. The germline V gene has CDR1 LNHNV and CDR2 YYDKDF (reference sequence). This CDR3 comprises 15 residues. Germline trimming cut 5 bases from V and 5 bases from J; bases unmatched to any gene: 10. CDR3 coding DNA: TGTGCCACCAGCGCAGCCGGGACAGGGTTAAACGAGCAGTACTTC. This translates into CATSAAGTGLNEQYF.

The V call is TRBV18, the J call TRBJ2-5; a weak D match, TRBD2 (5 bases). Trimming stripped 2 bases from V and 6 bases from J, with 7 bases between. Germline V gene lookup returns CDR1 KGHSH and CDR2 LQKENI. The CDR3 runs to 12 residues. Here the CDR3 DNA reads TGTGCCAGCTCACCAAACGGGAAGACCCAGTACTTC. It encodes CASSPNGKTQYF.

The V and J genes are TRBV5-1 and TRBJ2-1, with D perhaps TRBD2 (6 bases). The length of the CDR3 is 14 residues. Trimming took 4 bases from V and 5 from J, leaving 13 bases between them. Germline V lookup: CDR1 SGHRS, CDR2 YFSETQ. CDR3 DNA: TGCGCCAGCAGCCCCGGACTACTAGACAATGAGCAGTTCTTC. This translates into CASSPGLLDNEQFF.

This chain links TRBV7-9 with TRBJ2-5, with 12 bases matching TRBD2. Trimming took 5 bases from V and 2 from J; bases not matched to a gene: 6. From germline, CDR1 is SEHNR and CDR2 FQNEAQ (reference sequence). The CDR3 extends over 16 amino acids. The CDR3 DNA sequence: TGTGCCAGCAGCGAACTACTAGCGGGAGGTCAAGAGACCCAGTACTTC. Translated, it gives CASSELLAGGQETQYF.

This chain links TRBV19 with TRBJ1-5, with 7 bases matching TRBD1. The germline CDR1 and CDR2 sequences are LNHDA and SQIVND (reference sequence). Losses at the gene ends were 5 bases for V and 3 bases for J; bases not matched to a gene: 16. This CDR3 spans 18 amino acids. CDR3 nucleotide sequence: TGTGCCAGTAGTTCCAGAACTAGACAGGGAGGATCCAATCAGCCCCAGCATTTT. Encoded protein: CASSSRTRQGGSNQPQHF.

The J gene is TRBJ1-1, the V gene TRBV9; D not resolved. This CDR3 region has 13 residues. V lost 2 bases and J 1 base, leaving 6 bases between the germline ends. Germline V gene lookup returns CDR1 SGDLS and CDR2 YYNGEE. The CDR3 DNA reads as TGTGCCAGCAGCGTTACAGCGAACACTGAAGCTTTCTTT. The encoded protein is CASSVTANTEAFF.

The chain carries TRBV5-4 and TRBJ1-2, with 11 bases matching TRBD1. The CDR3 runs 17 residues. J lost 0 bases, V lost 4 bases, and 8 bases had no gene match. Germline CDR1 and CDR2: SGHNT and YYREEE (reference sequence). Here the CDR3 DNA reads TGTGCCAGCAGCCCCGGGACAGGGGGATGGGCTAACTATGGCTACACCTTC. Residues: CASSPGTGGWANYGYTF. Variable domain in full (rest from reference TRBV5-4 and TRBJ1-2): ETGVTQSPTHLIKTRGQQVTLRCSSQSGHNTVSWYQQALGQGPQFIFQYYREEENGRGNFPPRFSGLQFPNYSSELNVNALELDDSALYLCASSPGTGGWANYGYTFGSGTRLTVV.

This chain connects TRBV5-1 to TRBJ1-6, with 8 bases lining up with TRBD1. Germline V gene sequence: CDR1 SGHRS, CDR2 YFSETQ. With 4 bases clipped from V and 3 bases from J, the junction kept 9 bases outside the gene matches. There are 17 residues in the CDR3. Written as DNA, the CDR3 is TGCGCCAGCAGCGGCCCCGACAGGGGAAACTATAATTCACCCCTCCACTTT. Protein: CASSGPDRGNYNSPLHF.